This T cell receptor beta chain came from a study of identical twins. Trimming pared 3 bases from V and 2 bases from J, leaving 16 bases between. CDR3 length equals 15 residues. CDR1 is SQVTM and CDR2 is ANQGSEA in the germline V gene. TCRdb redid the calling of the 5' RACE reads with MiXCR, one entry per CDR3 protein. The sample carries about 1.7 million distinct CDR3 sequences, more than 30% recorded once. This clonotype was observed at least ten times. The sequencing sample was made of cord blood. The sequence was collected from a newborn girl in good health. The chain recombines TRBV29-1 with TRBJ2-5; D is undetermined. The DNA of the CDR3 is TGCAGCGTTGAGTCTCAGCCCACGCTTCAAGAGACCCAGTACTTC. As protein: CSVESQPTLQETQYF. Complete variable domain (other parts from reference TRBV29-1 and TRBJ2-5): SAVISQKPSRDICQRGTSLTIQCQVDSQVTMMFWYRQQPGQSLTLIATANQGSEATYESGFVIDKFPISRPNLTFSTLTVSNMSPEDSSIYLCSVESQPTLQETQYFGPGTRLLVL.